This record looks at one T cell receptor beta chain sequence and its context. These data are taken from a study of cytomegalovirus exposure and HLA in healthy donors. Turning to the study itself: There were approximately 85 million unique TCRs (from HLA-typed donors) in an early data release.

With V trimmed by 5 bases and J by 4 bases, 3 bases remained unmatched. The CDR3 sequence is 14 residues long. Germline values: CDR1 SEHNR, CDR2 FQNEAQ (reference sequence). The PCR employed 60 Vbeta primers together with 13 Jbeta primers. Sequenced by immunoSEQ multiplex PCR; TCRdb stores in-frame clones only, minus some. The sample includes approximately 160,000 clones, 60% to 85% of them seen just once. The chain recombines TRBV7-9 with TRBJ1-4, with 8 bases lining up with TRBD1. Sequenced input: PBMCs. The TCR was taken from a male donor in good health and CMV-seropositive. The CDR3 loop reads CASSRDRGNEKLFF. CDR3 DNA sequence: TGTGCCAGCAGCCGCGACAGGGGTAATGAAAAACTGTTTTTT.